The T cell receptor beta chain described here comes from a study of T cells in Graves' hyperthyroidism and ophthalmopathy. Amplification of TCR beta CDR3 regions used RNA as the template. The TCR CDR3 first-round RT-PCR relied on the HTBI primer set. In TCRdb, the multiplex PCR reads were re-called with MiXCR into one record per CDR3 protein. This sample has just over 550,000 distinct CDR3 sequences, with roughly 46% found just once. Patients showing uncontrolled infection, other autoimmune disease, pregnancy or lactation were ineligible. The V gene lost 2 bases and the J gene lost 9 bases, with 13 bases spanning the gap. Germline assignment: CDR1 DFQATT and CDR2 SNEGSKA (reference sequence). CDR3 length: 12 residues.

Material: peripheral blood or thyroid tissue (not recorded which). The clonotype originates from a woman aged 18-29 years with Graves' hyperthyroidism. The rearrangement joins TRBV20-1 to TRBJ1-1, with D maybe TRBD1 (6 bases). The CDR3 loop is CSARPSTGKAFF. CDR3 nucleotides: TGCAGTGCTAGACCTTCGACAGGAAAAGCTTTCTTT.